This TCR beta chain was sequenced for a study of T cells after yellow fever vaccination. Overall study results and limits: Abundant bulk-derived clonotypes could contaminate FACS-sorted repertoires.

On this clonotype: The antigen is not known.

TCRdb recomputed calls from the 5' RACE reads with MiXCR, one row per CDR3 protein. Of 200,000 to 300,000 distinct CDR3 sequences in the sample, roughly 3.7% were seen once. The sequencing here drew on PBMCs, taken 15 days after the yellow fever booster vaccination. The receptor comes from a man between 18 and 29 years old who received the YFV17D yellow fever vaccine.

CDR3 region: CAISGTRDRGRETQYF. The CDR3 region has the DNA TGTGCCATCAGTGGTACCCGGGACAGGGGGCGAGAGACCCAGTACTTC. This chain uses TRBV10-3 with TRBJ2-5, with 12 bases identical to TRBD1. This CDR3 comprises 16 residues. Germline V lookup: CDR1 ENHRY, CDR2 SYGVKD. V dropped 4 bases and J dropped 4; count of bases not matched to a gene: 7.